This T cell receptor beta chain was identified during a study of blood T cell repertoires in COVID-19. Seattle's enrolled individuals joined amid active infection and were then monitored longitudinally. In the study's own analysis: Amplifying reference gene primers gave estimates of nucleated cell counts. Libraries were prepared by immunoSEQ multiplex PCR; TCRdb keeps only in-frame clonotypes and omits some of them. The DNA gave D and trimming, while V, J and clone size come from that table. The repertoire has around 300,000 clones, 70% to 90% of them found once; the top ten carry approximately 6.5%. The sequence was obtained from a woman aged 45-65 years with COVID-19, enrolled during active disease. Sequenced: peripheral blood.

The CDR3 sequence: CASSSGTGGTDTQYF. For the CDR3, the DNA is TGCGCCAGCAGCTCTGGGACAGGGGGCACAGATACGCAGTATTTT. This chain joins TRBV5-1 and TRBJ2-3, with 10 bases aligning to TRBD1. J was trimmed by 1 base and V by 3 bases; bases with no gene match: 2. CDR1 and CDR2 from the germline V gene are SGHRS and YFSETQ. The CDR3 sequence is 15 residues long.